This paragraph covers one T cell receptor (beta chain) sequence. Its cognate antigen is unknown. Enrolled ophthalmopathy patients presented with a Clinical Activity Score of at least 3, a NOSPECS grade of at least 4, and disease duration under 3 months. Extraction of PBMCs used approximately 10 ml of fresh peripheral blood. The data derive from a study of T cells in Graves' hyperthyroidism and ophthalmopathy. Points from the study as a whole: Using 13 V-J features, a model discriminated ophthalmopathy from stable hyperthyroidism. Peripheral blood also featured most of the thyroid clonotypes expanded above 0.001.

Germline V gene sequence: CDR1 MDHEN, CDR2 SYDVKM. This CDR3 region has 15 residues. Germline trimming cut 10 bases from V and 1 base from J; bases unmatched to any gene: 12. The source material, RNA transcripts, was used to amplify TCR beta CDR3 regions. TCR CDR3 regions were first amplified by RT-PCR with HTBI primers. MiXCR, run by TCRdb on the multiplex PCR reads, gives a single entry per CDR3 protein. The sample has roughly 280,000 distinct CDR3 sequences, about 20% seen once; the top ten hold around two thirds. The clonotype comes from a man between 25 and 39 years old with Graves' ophthalmopathy. The rearrangement uses TRBV28 and TRBJ1-1, with TRBD1 matching over 7 bases. The sequencing input was blood. CDR3 protein: CANSASGQRNTEAFF. CDR3 nucleotides: TGTGCCAACAGCGCCTCGGGACAGAGGAACACTGAAGCTTTCTTT.